This entry lists 26 T cell receptor beta chains sequenced from one sample in a study of breast tumors, draining lymph nodes, adjacent tissues. TCRdb ran MiXCR on the multiplex PCR reads and lists one entry per CDR3 protein. The profile shows about 140,000 distinct CDR3 sequences, about 22% of them singletons. Breast cancer patients provided tissue from their axillary draining lymph nodes. The sequencing sample was made of axillary lymph node tissue. Every receptor here comes from a female donor with breast cancer. Some clones in this sample may be carry-over from other donors' samples.

The sample holds many counts of this clonotype. This rearrangement joins TRBV6-6 to TRBJ2-3, with TRBD1 identical over 7 bases. V gave up 5 bases and J gave up 1 base; unmatched junction bases: 3. CDR1 is MNHNY, CDR2 SVGAGI, per germline (reference sequence). The length of the CDR3 is 14 residues. CDR3 in amino acids: CASSPGQRTDTQYF. CDR3 bases: TGTGCCAGCAGTCCGGGACAGCGCACAGATACGCAGTATTTT.

This sequence joins TRBV5-4 and TRBJ2-2; 8 positions agree with TRBD2. Germline lookup yields CDR1 SGHNT and CDR2 YYREEE (reference sequence). CDR3 size: 15 residues. The ends lost 4 bases at V and 3 bases at J; junction bases unmatched: 5. The CDR3 reads CASSQAGVDTGELFF. DNA of the CDR3: TGTGCCAGCAGCCAAGCGGGAGTAGACACCGGGGAGCTGTTTTTT.

This clonotype was detected many times. The genes are TRBV5-8 and TRBJ2-2; tentatively, D is TRBD2 (7 bases). Germline CDR1 and CDR2: SGHTS and YDEGEE. V was trimmed by 0 bases and J by 0 bases, leaving 9 bases between them. The CDR3 spans 16 residues. CDR3 sequence: CASSLEGGTNTGELFF. The CDR3 nucleotides read TGTGCCAGCAGCTTGGAGGGGGGGACGAACACCGGGGAGCTGTTTTTT. The variable domain in full, with the rest retrieved from reference TRBV5-8 and TRBJ2-2, is EAGVTQSPTHLIKTRGQQATLRCSPISGHTSVYWYQQALGLGLQFLLWYDEGEERNRGNFPPRFSGRQFPNYSSELNVNALELEDSALYLCASSLEGGTNTGELFFGEGSRLTVL.

V is TRBV25-1 and J is TRBJ2-4; D unclear. Germline assignment: CDR1 MGHDK and CDR2 SYGVNS. V was shortened by 6 bases and J by 8 bases, with 14 bases between the two germline ends. This CDR3 region has 13 residues. In DNA form, the CDR3 reads TGTGCCAGCAGCCGAGGTGGGGTGGACATTCAGTACTTC. Its translation: CASSRGGVDIQYF.

The sample holds many counts of this clonotype. The chain combines TRBV20-1 with TRBJ2-5; 11 bases align to TRBD2. Germline V gene lookup returns CDR1 DFQATT and CDR2 SNEGSKA (reference sequence). The CDR3 loop spans 13 amino acids. V lost 6 bases and J lost 8; bases outside the gene matches: 8. CDR3 amino acids: CSALGLAGGTQYF. The DNA of the CDR3 is TGCAGTGCCCTCGGACTAGCGGGTGGTACCCAGTACTTC.

As concerns this clonotype: A much larger clonotype is one base distant, so this may be a read error. This chain connects TRBV19 to TRBJ2-3, with 12 positions matching TRBD1. V gave up 7 bases and J gave up 8 bases; unmatched junction bases: 10. Germline V gives CDR1 LNHDA, CDR2 SQIVND (reference sequence). This CDR3 region has 15 residues. The CDR3 DNA reads TGTGCCAGTACACTGGGACAGGGGGCTGCAGGTACGCAGTATTTT. Translating it yields CASTLGQGAAGTQYF.

The V gene is TRBV20-1, the J gene TRBJ2-3; TRBD2 matches at 13 bases. Trimming cost V 3 bases and J 3 bases; bases outside gene matches: 6. Germline CDR1 DFQATT, CDR2 SNEGSKA (reference sequence). The CDR3 length is 16 residues. CDR3 coding DNA: TGCAGTGCTAGCCCCAGACTAGCGGGAGGTACAGATACGCAGTATTTT. Translating it yields CSASPRLAGGTDTQYF.

This clonotype has ten or more counts. The CDR3 reads CASSFDTGIGQFF. The CDR3 nucleotides read TGTGCCAGCAGCTTCGACACAGGGATAGGGCAGTTCTTC. The rearrangement links TRBV11-2 to TRBJ2-1, with D tentatively TRBD1 (6 bases). V lost 3 bases, J lost 12 bases, and 15 bases lay in between. CDR3 length: 13 residues. The germline CDR1 and CDR2 sequences are SGHAT and FQNNGV.

This clonotype was seen repeatedly, ten times or more. The V and J genes are TRBV24-1 and TRBJ2-1; TRBD1 aligns across 11 bases. V shed 5 bases and J 4 bases; nucleotides not matched to a gene: 3. Germline assignment: CDR1 KGHDR and CDR2 SFDVKD. The CDR3 has 15 residues. In DNA, the CDR3 is TGTGCCACCAGTGGGACAGGGGGCAGGTACAATGAGCAGTTCTTC. Protein: CATSGTGGRYNEQFF.

At least ten counts were recorded for this clonotype. The chain couples TRBV30 to TRBJ2-7, with 11 bases that match TRBD2. The CDR3 totals 15 residues. Germline V gene sequence: CDR1 GTSNPN, CDR2 SVGIG (reference sequence). The J segment lost 4 bases and the V segment lost 1 base, leaving 6 bases of the junction unmatched. The CDR3 is CAWSALAGGGYEQYF. CDR3 bases: TGTGCCTGGAGTGCGCTAGCGGGAGGCGGGTACGAGCAGTACTTC.

The sample holds many counts of this clonotype. This chain uses TRBV15 with TRBJ2-1, with 8 bases matching TRBD2. J was trimmed by 4 bases and V by 2 bases; bases with no gene match: 1. The CDR3 spans 14 residues. Germline CDR1 and CDR2: LNHNV and YYDKDF (reference sequence). CDR3 sequence: CATSRQRGYNEQFF. The CDR3 DNA sequence: TGTGCCACCAGCAGACAGCGGGGGTACAATGAGCAGTTCTTC.

The rearrangement links TRBV11-3 to TRBJ2-5, with 9 bases aligning to TRBD2. The CDR3 runs to 16 residues. Germline CDR1 SGHNT, CDR2 YENEEA. With V trimmed by 5 bases and J by 2 bases, 9 bases remained unmatched. DNA of the CDR3: TGTGCCAGCAGCCGACGACTAGCGGAGTCACAAGAGACCCAGTACTTC. This encodes CASSRRLAESQETQYF.

This clonotype was counted many times. V and J are TRBV20-1 and TRBJ2-7; TRBD2 agrees at 13 bases. This CDR3 has 16 amino acids. With V trimmed by 0 bases and J by 3 bases, 5 bases remained unmatched. The germline gives CDR1 DFQATT, CDR2 SNEGSKA (reference sequence). The CDR3 reads CSARDPTSGRDYEQYF. The CDR3 DNA sequence: TGCAGTGCTAGAGATCCCACTAGCGGGAGGGACTACGAGCAGTACTTC.

The table lists this clonotype with a count of one. The chain is built from TRBV5-5 and TRBJ2-3; D possibly corresponds to TRBD1 (6 bases). The germline CDR1 and CDR2 sequences are SGHKS and YYEKEE (reference sequence). The CDR3 totals 15 residues. V was shortened by 3 bases and J by 4 bases, with 15 bases between the two germline ends. CDR3 in amino acids: CASSSGHGVADTQYF. In DNA form, the CDR3 reads TGTGCCAGCAGCTCGGGACATGGAGTTGCAGATACGCAGTATTTT.

This clonotype appeared many times. The chain has TRBV11-2 and TRBJ2-7, with D perhaps matching TRBD1 or TRBD2 (5 bases each). The CDR3 spans 16 residues. CDR1 SGHAT and CDR2 FQNNGV come from the germline V gene. V was clipped by 1 base and J by 2 bases, with 15 bases between them. CDR3 bases: TGTGCCAGCAGCTTAGTGGGTGGGGGAAGTACCTACGAGCAGTACTTC. It is translated as CASSLVGGGSTYEQYF.

Of note for this clonotype: The conserved closing phenylalanine or tryptophan is absent in this CDR3, likely reflecting a read error. The J gene is TRBJ2-1, the V gene TRBV3-1, with 7 bases lining up with TRBD1. The trim removed 5 bases at V and 4 bases at J, leaving 11 bases unmatched. This CDR3 is 16 amino acids long. Germline V gives CDR1 LGHDT, CDR2 YNNKEL (reference sequence). CDR3 DNA: TGTGCCAGCAGCGAAGGGCGAGGCAGGGGGTACAATGAGCAGTTCCTC. Encoded protein: CASSEGRGRGYNEQFL.

The rearrangement links TRBV2 to TRBJ2-7; weak D call: TRBD1 (5 bases). The CDR3 has 13 residues. Germline CDR1 is SNHLY and CDR2 is FYNNEI. V dropped 3 bases and J dropped 2 bases, with 8 bases sitting between them. The CDR3, as DNA: TGTGCCAGCAGTGACCAGACAGCCTACGAGCAGTACTTC. Encoded protein: CASSDQTAYEQYF. The full variable domain, rest sourced from reference TRBV2 and TRBJ2-7, is EPEVTQTPSHQVTQMGQEVILRCVPISNHLYFYWYRQILGQKVEFLVSFYNNEISEKSEIFDDQFSVERPDGSNFTLKIRSTKLEDSAMYFCASSDQTAYEQYFGPGTRLTVT.

On this clonotype: A much more abundant neighbour one base away suggests this may be a read error. V usage is TRBV28 and J usage is TRBJ2-7; possibly TRBD2 for D (6 bases). Trimming shortened V by 1 base and J by 3 bases, and 16 bases separated the two germline ends. From germline, CDR1 is MDHEN and CDR2 SYDVKM. The CDR3 is made up of 16 amino acids. CDR3 nucleotide sequence: TGTGCCAGCAGTTTATTCGGGAGCGGGTCCTTCTACGAGCAGTACTTC. Its translation: CASSLFGSGSFYEQYF.

In this sample, this clonotype turned up a few times. A much larger clone lies one base from this, so it may be a read error. V gene TRBV7-8 combines with J gene TRBJ2-7; D unresolved. There are 17 residues in the CDR3. CDR1 and CDR2 from the germline V gene are SGHVS and FQNEAQ. V was trimmed by 2 bases and J by 5 bases, leaving 22 bases between them. CDR3 nucleotides: TGTGCCAGCAGCTTAAGAGCAGGCAGCCGTCTTTCTGACGAGCAGTACTTC. Translation gives CASSLRAGSRLSDEQYF.

In the case of this clonotype: This may be a read error, as it is one base from a much larger clone. This chain uses TRBV9 with TRBJ1-4, with unresolved D. The CDR3 length is 14 residues. CDR1 is SGDLS, CDR2 YYNGEE, per germline. Trimming cost V 1 base and J 8 bases, with 12 bases left between them. The CDR3 sequence is CASSVRGNGEKLFF. DNA of the CDR3: TGTGCCAGCAGCGTACGGGGTAATGGAGAAAAACTGTTTTTT.

V is TRBV30 and J is TRBJ2-3; 11 bases are a match to TRBD1. V shed 0 bases and J 3 bases; nucleotides not matched to a gene: 8. This CDR3 region has 17 residues. The germline V gene has CDR1 GTSNPN and CDR2 SVGIG (reference sequence). The chain's CDR3 is CAWSVHRTGGTTDTQYF. The CDR3, as DNA: TGTGCCTGGAGTGTCCACAGGACAGGGGGCACGACAGATACGCAGTATTTT.

This clonotype was recorded many times. An end of the junction does not agree with germline; a read error may underlie this. V gene TRBV6-6 combines with J gene TRBJ2-1, with TRBD2 matching 11 bases. The V gene's germline CDR1 is MNHNY and CDR2 SVGAGI (reference sequence). This CDR3 is 16 amino acids long. This CDR3 is CASSSTSGSSYNEQFF. In DNA, the CDR3 is TGCGCCAGCAGCTCTACTAGCGGGAGCTCCTACAATGAGCAGTTCTTC.

This clonotype was seen many times. The chain combines TRBV6-5 with TRBJ1-5, with a tentative D call TRBD1 (5 bases). The CDR3 contains 15 residues. V lost 6 bases to trimming and J lost 0 bases, with 12 bases between them. CDR1 MNHEY and CDR2 SVGAGI come from the germline V gene. The CDR3 sequence is CASRSGTVSNQPQHF. CDR3 in DNA: TGTGCCAGCAGATCCGGGACGGTTAGCAATCAGCCCCAGCATTTT.

This clonotype has just one count. Sequence at one end of the junction differs from germline and may be a read error. The chain couples TRBV11-2 to TRBJ2-2, with D perhaps matching TRBD1 or TRBD2 (5 bases each). The CDR3 contains 15 residues. CDR1 and CDR2 from the germline V gene are SGHAT and FQNNGV. Here the CDR3 reads CAGSLGLAGTGELFF. The CDR3 DNA sequence: TGTGCCGGCAGCTTAGGCCTAGCAGGGACCGGGGAGCTGTTTTTT.

Points on this clonotype: A much larger clone differs from this one at a single base, so this may be a read error. The chain carries TRBV5-1 and TRBJ2-5, with 8 bases lining up with TRBD2. CDR1 is SGHRS, CDR2 YFSETQ, per germline. There are 16 residues in the CDR3. The CDR3 protein is CASSAGPGLGQGTQYF. The CDR3 nucleotides are TGCGCCAGCAGCGCGGGACCGGGACTAGGACAAGGGACCCAGTACTTC.

The J gene is TRBJ2-7, the V gene TRBV7-2; 12 bases align to TRBD2. Germline-derived CDR1 and CDR2 are SGHTA and FQGNSA. The V and J ends lost 5 bases and 5 bases, in that order; junction bases with no gene match: 4. This CDR3 is 14 amino acids long. CDR3 sequence (DNA): TGTGCCAGCAGCCCCACTAGCGGGAGGAACGAGCAGTACTTC. As protein: CASSPTSGRNEQYF.